This T cell receptor (beta chain) emerged from a study of T cell responses to AZD1222 COVID-19 vaccine. Study observations and caveats: The breadth and depth of Spike-specific TCRs increased once two AZD1222 doses had been given. Donors in the cohort were predominantly white British and more often female, and clonal diversity was possibly underestimated. The reported proportion of spike-specific TCRs targeting unmutated variant regions was nearly half.

Comments on this clone: Its antigen is unidentified.

The repertoire was sequenced with immunoSEQ multiplex PCR; TCRdb's copy has only in-frame clones and lacks some. Of 75,000 to 95,000 clones detected, about 87% appear once; the ten largest clones hold over 8%. Germline V gene sequence: CDR1 SQVTM, CDR2 ANQGSEA. V was pared by 3 bases and J by 0 bases, with 6 bases between. This CDR3 region has 13 residues. The sequences come from peripheral blood, collected 28 days after the second dose of the MenACWY control vaccine. The receptor was isolated from an adult who received the MenACWY meningococcal vaccine as a control. The genes are TRBV29-1 and TRBJ2-1; no firm D call. CDR3 loop: CSVESDSYNEQFF. The CDR3 DNA reads as TGCAGCGTTGAGAGCGACTCCTACAATGAGCAGTTCTTC.